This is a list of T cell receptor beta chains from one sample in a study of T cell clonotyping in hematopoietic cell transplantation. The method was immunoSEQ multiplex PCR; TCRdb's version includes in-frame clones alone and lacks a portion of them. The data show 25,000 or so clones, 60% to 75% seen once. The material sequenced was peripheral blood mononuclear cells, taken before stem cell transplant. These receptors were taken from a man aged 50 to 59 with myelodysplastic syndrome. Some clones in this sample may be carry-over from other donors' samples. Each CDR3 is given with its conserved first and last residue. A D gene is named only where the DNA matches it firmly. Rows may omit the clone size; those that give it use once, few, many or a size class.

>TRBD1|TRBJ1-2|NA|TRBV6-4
TGTGCCAGCATCTCCGGGACAGGGGACATTAAGAGCTATGGCTACACCTTC
CASISGTGDIKSYGYTF
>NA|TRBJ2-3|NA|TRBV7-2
TGTGCCAGCAGCTTACTGGGGGACACAGATACGCAGTATTTT
CASSLLGDTDTQYF
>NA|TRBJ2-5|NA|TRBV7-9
TGTGCCAGCAGCTTCTTAGGTGGAGGGGAGACCCAGTACTTC
CASSFLGGGETQYF
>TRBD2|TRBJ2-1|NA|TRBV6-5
TGTGCCAGCAGTTACGGCCTAGCGGGGGGGCAAAATGAGCAGTTCTTC
CASSYGLAGGQNEQFF
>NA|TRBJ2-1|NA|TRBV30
TGTGCCTGGTCTCTCTTTCGAGAGCAGTTCTTC
CAWSLFREQFF
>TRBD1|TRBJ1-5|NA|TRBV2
TGTGCCAGCTCATCCAGGGGGCGAGGGGATCAGCCCCAGCATTTT
CASSSRGRGDQPQHF
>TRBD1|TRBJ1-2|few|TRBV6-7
TGTGCCAGCAGTTGCAGGGGGGTCAATCATGGCTACACCTTC
CASSCRGVNHGYTF
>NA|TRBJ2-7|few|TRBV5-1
TGCGCCAGCAGCTTGGGGTGGGACTTCGGGTACGAGCAGTACTTC
CASSLGWDFGYEQYF
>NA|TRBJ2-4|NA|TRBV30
TGTGCCTGGAGTCCCTCACTAGCCAAAAACATTCAGTACTTC
CAWSPSLAKNIQYF
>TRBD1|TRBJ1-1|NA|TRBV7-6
TGTGCCAGCAGCTATGGACAGGGGTCCACTGAAGCTTTCTTT
CASSYGQGSTEAFF
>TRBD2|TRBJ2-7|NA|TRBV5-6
TGTGCCAGCAGCTGGGAAGCGGGACCCTACGAGCAGTACTTC
CASSWEAGPYEQYF